This is a list of T cell receptor beta chains from one sample in a study of T cell responses to AZD1222 COVID-19 vaccine. Sequencing was performed with immunoSEQ multiplex PCR; in TCRdb, only in-frame clones are kept and a portion is missing. Here the sample spans approximately 79,000 clones, 70% to 90% being singletons. Sequencing used peripheral blood, obtained on day 0 of AZD1222 vaccination. Receptors originate from an adult in good health. The CDR3 runs from the conserved cysteine through the conserved F or W. A D gene is named only where the DNA matches it firmly. Rows may omit the clone size; those that give it use once, few, many or a size class.

D gene | J gene | clone size | V gene | CDR3 protein | CDR3 DNA
TRBD2 | TRBJ2-3 | - | TRBV7-3 | CASSLLAGVDTDTQYF | TGTGCCAGCAGCTTACTAGCGGGAGTTGACACAGATACGCAGTATTTT
- | TRBJ1-2 | - | TRBV12-3/TRBV12-4 | CASSLGIGRGYTF | TGTGCCAGCAGTCTGGGCATTGGGAGGGGCTACACCTTC
- | TRBJ1-2 | - | TRBV4-3 | CASSPQVNYGYTF | TGCGCCAGCAGCCCTCAAGTTAACTATGGCTACACCTTC
TRBD2 | TRBJ2-3 | - | TRBV30 | CAWTTLAGPTDTQYF | TGTGCCTGGACCACACTAGCGGGTCCCACAGATACGCAGTATTTT
- | TRBJ1-2 | - | TRBV28 | CASSLGQNYGYTF | TGTGCCAGCAGTTTGGGCCAGAACTATGGCTACACCTTC
- | TRBJ1-4 | - | TRBV9 | CASSVAQGITNEKLFF | TGTGCCAGCAGCGTGGCACAGGGTATAACTAATGAAAAACTGTTTTTT
- | TRBJ2-3 | - | TRBV7-8 | CASSSLSVDTQYF | TGTGCCAGCAGCTCGCTATCCGTGGATACGCAGTATTTT
- | TRBJ2-2 | - | TRBV5-1 | CASRDGTNTGELFF | TGCGCCAGCCGGGACGGAACGAACACCGGGGAGCTGTTTTTT
- | TRBJ2-7 | medium-sized | TRBV9 | CASSVGLVPYEQYF | TGTGCCAGCAGCGTAGGGTTAGTTCCCTACGAGCAGTACTTC
- | TRBJ2-3 | - | TRBV6-5 | CASRLTEGSTDTQYF | TGTGCCAGCAGATTGACAGAGGGCAGCACAGATACGCAGTATTTT
- | TRBJ2-3 | - | TRBV11-2 | CASSLGPPDTQYF | TGTGCCAGCAGCTTAGGGCCCCCAGATACGCAGTATTTT